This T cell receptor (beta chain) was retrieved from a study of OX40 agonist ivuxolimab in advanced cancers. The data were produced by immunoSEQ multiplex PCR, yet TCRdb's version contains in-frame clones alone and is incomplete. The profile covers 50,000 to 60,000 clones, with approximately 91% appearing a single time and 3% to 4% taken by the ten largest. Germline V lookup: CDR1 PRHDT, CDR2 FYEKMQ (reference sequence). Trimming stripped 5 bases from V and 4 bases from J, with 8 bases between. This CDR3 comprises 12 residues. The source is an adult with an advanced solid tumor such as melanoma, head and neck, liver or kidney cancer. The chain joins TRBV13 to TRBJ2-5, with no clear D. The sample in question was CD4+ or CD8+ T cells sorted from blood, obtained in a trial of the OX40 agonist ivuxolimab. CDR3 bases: TGTGCCAGCAGCCTAGTGGGAGAGACCCAGTACTTC. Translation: CASSLVGETQYF.